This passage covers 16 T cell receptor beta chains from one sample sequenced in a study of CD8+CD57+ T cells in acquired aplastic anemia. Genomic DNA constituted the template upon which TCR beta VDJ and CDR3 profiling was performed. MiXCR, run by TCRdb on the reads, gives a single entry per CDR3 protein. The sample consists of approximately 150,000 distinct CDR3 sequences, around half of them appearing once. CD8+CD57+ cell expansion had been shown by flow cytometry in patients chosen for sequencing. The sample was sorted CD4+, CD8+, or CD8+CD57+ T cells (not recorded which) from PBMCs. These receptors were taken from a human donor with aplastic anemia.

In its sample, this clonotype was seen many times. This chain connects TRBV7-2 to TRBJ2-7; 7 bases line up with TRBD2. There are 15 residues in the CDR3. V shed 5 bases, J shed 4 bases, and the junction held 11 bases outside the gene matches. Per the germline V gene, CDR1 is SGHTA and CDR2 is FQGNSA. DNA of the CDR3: TGTGCCAGCAGCCATGTAGGCCAGGGAGGGTACGAGCAGTACTTC. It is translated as CASSHVGQGGYEQYF.

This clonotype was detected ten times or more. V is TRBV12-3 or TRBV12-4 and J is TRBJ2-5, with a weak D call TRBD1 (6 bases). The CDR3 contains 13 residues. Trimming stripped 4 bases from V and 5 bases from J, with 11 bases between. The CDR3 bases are TGTGCCAGCAGTTCGGGACACGGGGAGACCCAGTACTTC. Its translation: CASSSGHGETQYF.

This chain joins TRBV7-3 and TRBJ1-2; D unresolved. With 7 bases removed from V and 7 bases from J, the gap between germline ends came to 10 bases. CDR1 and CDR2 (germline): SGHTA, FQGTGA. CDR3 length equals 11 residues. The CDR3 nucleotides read TGTGCCAGCACCCTGGGTTTTGGCTACACCTTC. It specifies CASTLGFGYTF. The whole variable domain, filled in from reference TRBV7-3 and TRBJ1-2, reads GAGVSQTPSNKVTEKGKYVELRCDPISGHTALYWYRQSLGQGPEFLIYFQGTGAADDSGLPNDRFFAVRPEGSVSTLKIQRTERGDSAVYLCASTLGFGYTFGSGTRLTVV.

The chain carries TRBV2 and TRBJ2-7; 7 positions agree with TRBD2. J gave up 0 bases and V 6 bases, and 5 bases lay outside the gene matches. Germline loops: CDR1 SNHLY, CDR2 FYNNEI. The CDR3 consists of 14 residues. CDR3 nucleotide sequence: TGTGCCAGCAGCTTAAGCGGGGTCTCCTACGAGCAGTACTTC. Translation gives CASSLSGVSYEQYF.

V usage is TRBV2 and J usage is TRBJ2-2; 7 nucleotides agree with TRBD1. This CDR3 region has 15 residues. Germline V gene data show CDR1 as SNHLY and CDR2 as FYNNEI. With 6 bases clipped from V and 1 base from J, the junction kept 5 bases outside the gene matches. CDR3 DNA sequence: TGTGCCAGCAGGCGCACAGGGGAGAACACCGGGGAGCTGTTTTTT. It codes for CASRRTGENTGELFF.

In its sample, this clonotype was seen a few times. The CDR3 nucleotides are TGTGCCAGTAGTATAAAGCGACAAGAGACCCAGTACTTC. Translation: CASSIKRQETQYF. V usage is TRBV19 and J usage is TRBJ2-5; D not certain. CDR1 is LNHDA, CDR2 SQIVND, per germline (reference sequence). The CDR3 is 13 residues long. The V end was cut by 2 bases, the J end by 2 bases, with 6 bases between.

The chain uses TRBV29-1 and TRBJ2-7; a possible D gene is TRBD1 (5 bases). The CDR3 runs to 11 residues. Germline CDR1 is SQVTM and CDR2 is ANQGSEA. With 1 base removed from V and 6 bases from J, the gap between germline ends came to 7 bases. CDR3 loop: CSVEGGLEQYF. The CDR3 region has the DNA TGCAGCGTTGAAGGGGGCCTCGAGCAGTACTTC.

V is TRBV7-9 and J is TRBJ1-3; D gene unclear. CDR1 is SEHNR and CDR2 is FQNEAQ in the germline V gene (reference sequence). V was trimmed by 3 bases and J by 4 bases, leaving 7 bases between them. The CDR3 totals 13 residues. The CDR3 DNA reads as TGTGCCAGCAGCTTCCCTCAGGGAAACACCATATATTTT. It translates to CASSFPQGNTIYF.

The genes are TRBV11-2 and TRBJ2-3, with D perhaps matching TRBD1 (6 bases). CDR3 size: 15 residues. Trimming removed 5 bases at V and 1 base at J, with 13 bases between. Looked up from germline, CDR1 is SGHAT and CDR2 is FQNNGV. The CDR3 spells CASSLGQLGTDTQYF. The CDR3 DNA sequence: TGTGCCAGCAGCCTGGGACAACTAGGCACAGATACGCAGTATTTT.

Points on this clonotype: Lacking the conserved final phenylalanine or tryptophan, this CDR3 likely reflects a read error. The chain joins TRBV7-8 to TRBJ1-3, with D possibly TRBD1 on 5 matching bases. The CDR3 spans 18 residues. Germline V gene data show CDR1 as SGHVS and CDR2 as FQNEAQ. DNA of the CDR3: TGCGCCAGCAGAGAAGGAGGACACCTAACCTCCTCTGGAAACACCATATATTCT. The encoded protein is CASREGGHLTSSGNTIYS.

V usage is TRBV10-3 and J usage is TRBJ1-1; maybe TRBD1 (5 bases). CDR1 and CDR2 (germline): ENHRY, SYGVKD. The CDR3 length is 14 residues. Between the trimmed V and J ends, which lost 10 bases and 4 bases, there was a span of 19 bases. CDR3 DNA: TGTGCCACCTTGGATTTGGCCCAGGGCACTGAAGCTTTCTTT. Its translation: CATLDLAQGTEAFF.

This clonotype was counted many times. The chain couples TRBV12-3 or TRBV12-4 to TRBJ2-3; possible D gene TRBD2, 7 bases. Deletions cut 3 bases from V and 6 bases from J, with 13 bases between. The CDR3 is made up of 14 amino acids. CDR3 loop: CASSLGGGADTQYF. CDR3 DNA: TGTGCCAGCAGTTTGGGTGGGGGGGCCGATACGCAGTATTTT.

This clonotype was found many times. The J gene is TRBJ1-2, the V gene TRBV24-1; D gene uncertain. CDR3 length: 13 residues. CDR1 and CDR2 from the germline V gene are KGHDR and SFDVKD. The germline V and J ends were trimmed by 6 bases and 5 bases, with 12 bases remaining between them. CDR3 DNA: TGTGCCACCAGTCCGGGGTCCCCATATGGCTACACCTTC. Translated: CATSPGSPYGYTF.

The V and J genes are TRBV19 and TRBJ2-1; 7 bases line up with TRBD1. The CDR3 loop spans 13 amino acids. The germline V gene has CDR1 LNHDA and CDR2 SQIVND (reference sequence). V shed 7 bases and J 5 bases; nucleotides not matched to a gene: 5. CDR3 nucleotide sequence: TGTGCCAGTACCACGGGACAGAACAATGAGCAGTTCTTC. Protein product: CASTTGQNNEQFF.

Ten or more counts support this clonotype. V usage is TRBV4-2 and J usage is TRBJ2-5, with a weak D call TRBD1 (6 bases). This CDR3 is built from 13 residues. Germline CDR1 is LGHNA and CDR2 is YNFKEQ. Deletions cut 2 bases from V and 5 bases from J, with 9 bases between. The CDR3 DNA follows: TGTGCCAGCAGCCAACCCCAGGGGGAGACCCAGTACTTC. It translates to CASSQPQGETQYF.

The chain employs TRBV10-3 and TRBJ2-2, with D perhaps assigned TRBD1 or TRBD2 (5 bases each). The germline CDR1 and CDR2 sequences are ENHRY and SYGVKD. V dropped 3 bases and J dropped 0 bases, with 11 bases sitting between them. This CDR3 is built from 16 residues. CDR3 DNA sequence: TGTGCCATCAGTGATCGAGGGGTCTCGAACACCGGGGAGCTGTTTTTT. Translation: CAISDRGVSNTGELFF.